The sequence of this T cell receptor (beta chain) was determined in a study of blood T cell repertoires in COVID-19. The overall study: Sites across the United States, Italy and Spain contributed samples from acute and convalescent COVID-19.

Per the original data handling: Reference gene primer amplification gave estimated nucleated cell counts. Clones were sequenced by immunoSEQ multiplex PCR, and TCRdb holds only the in-frame ones, with some missing. V and J calls and clone size come straight from that table; D and trimming were deduced from the DNA. The table includes 200,000 to 250,000 clones, roughly 89% detected once. The germline V gene encodes CDR1 LNHDA and CDR2 SQIVND (reference sequence). V was clipped by 6 bases and J by 0 bases; unmatched bases: 9. CDR3 length equals 16 residues. Sequenced input: peripheral blood. V and J are TRBV19 and TRBJ2-7; 9 bases fit TRBD1. The sequence was collected from a man in his thirties or forties who had recovered from COVID-19. The CDR3 here is CASSPGQGLSSYEQYF. The CDR3 DNA is TGTGCCAGTAGCCCGGGACAGGGTCTTAGCTCCTACGAGCAGTACTTC.